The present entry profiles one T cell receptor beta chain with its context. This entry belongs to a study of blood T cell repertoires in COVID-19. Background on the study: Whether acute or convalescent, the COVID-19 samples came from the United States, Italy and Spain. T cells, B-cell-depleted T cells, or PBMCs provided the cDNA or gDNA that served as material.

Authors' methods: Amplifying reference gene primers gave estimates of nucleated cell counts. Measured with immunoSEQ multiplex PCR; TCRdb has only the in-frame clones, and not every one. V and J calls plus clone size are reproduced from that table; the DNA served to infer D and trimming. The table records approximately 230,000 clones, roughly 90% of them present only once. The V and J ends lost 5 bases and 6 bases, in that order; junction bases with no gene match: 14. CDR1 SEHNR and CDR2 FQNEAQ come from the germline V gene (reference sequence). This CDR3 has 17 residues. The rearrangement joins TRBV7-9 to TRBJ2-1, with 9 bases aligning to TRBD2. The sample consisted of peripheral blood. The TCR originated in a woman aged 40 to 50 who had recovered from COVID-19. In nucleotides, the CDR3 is TGTGCCAGCAGCCGGTCGGTTAGCGGGGGTTCAAGCAATGAGCAGTTCTTC. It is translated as CASSRSVSGGSSNEQFF.